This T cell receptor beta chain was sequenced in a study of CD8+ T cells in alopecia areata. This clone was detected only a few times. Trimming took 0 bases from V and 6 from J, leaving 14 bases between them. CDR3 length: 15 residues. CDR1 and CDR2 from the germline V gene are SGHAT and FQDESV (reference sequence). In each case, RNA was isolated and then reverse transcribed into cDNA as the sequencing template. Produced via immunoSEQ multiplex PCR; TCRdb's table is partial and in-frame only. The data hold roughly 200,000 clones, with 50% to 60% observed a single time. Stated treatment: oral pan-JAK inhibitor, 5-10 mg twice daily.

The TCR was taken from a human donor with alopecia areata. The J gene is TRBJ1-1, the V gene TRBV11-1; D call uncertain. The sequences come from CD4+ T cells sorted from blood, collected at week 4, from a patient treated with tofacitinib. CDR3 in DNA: TGTGCCAGCAGCTTAGCGAGTGGCCCACGGGCTGAAGCTTTCTTT. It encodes CASSLASGPRAEAFF.